These 32 T cell receptor beta chains came from one sample sequenced in a study of cytomegalovirus exposure and HLA in healthy donors (dated by TCRdb to the late 2010s). Library preparation employed the immunoSEQ multiplex PCR assay. Entries here come from immuneACCESS through TCRdb and include only in-frame sequences with V and J called. Some clones fail to appear in such tables; in the studies checked, an unresolved V gene covers under half of the shortfall, and the cause of the remainder is unknown. For this sample the table gives 110,000 to 150,000 clones, of which approximately 94% were detected only once. The ten largest clones add up to approximately 1.8% of the sample. The sample consisted of PBMCs. Receptors were obtained from a man aged 18 to 29 in good health and CMV-seropositive.

The chain links TRBV5-4 to TRBJ2-2; no definite D call. Germline CDR1 reads SGHNT; CDR2 reads YYREEE (reference sequence). The V gene lost 4 bases and the J gene lost 7 bases, with 11 bases spanning the gap. This CDR3 is built from 13 residues. In DNA form, the CDR3 reads TGTGCCAGCAGCGCGAGAGAATTCGGGGAGCTGTTTTTT. It specifies CASSAREFGELFF.

V gene TRBV2 combines with J gene TRBJ2-5; 7 positions agree with TRBD1. This CDR3 region has 14 residues. Per the germline V gene, CDR1 is SNHLY and CDR2 is FYNNEI. V lost 6 bases and J lost 1; bases outside the gene matches: 5. The chain's CDR3 is CASRDRNPQETQYF. DNA of the CDR3: TGTGCCAGCAGGGACAGGAATCCCCAAGAGACCCAGTACTTC.

V is TRBV2 and J is TRBJ2-5; 8 bases are shared with TRBD1. Germline V gives CDR1 SNHLY, CDR2 FYNNEI. Losses at the gene ends were 6 bases for V and 2 bases for J; bases not matched to a gene: 5. This CDR3 is 14 amino acids long. The CDR3 reads CASRRDRTQETQYF. Written as DNA, the CDR3 is TGTGCCAGCAGACGGGACAGGACTCAAGAGACCCAGTACTTC.

The chain recombines TRBV28 with TRBJ2-7; 9 positions match TRBD1. V trimming: 4 bases; J trimming: 0 bases; junction bases outside the gene matches: 16. CDR3 length equals 19 residues. Germline lookup yields CDR1 MDHEN and CDR2 SYDVKM. CDR3 sequence: CASSSPTDTGGERSYEQYF. In nucleotides, the CDR3 is TGTGCCAGCAGTTCACCAACAGATACAGGGGGCGAACGCTCCTACGAGCAGTACTTC.

The chain is built from TRBV6-5 and TRBJ2-7; 10 bases line up with TRBD1. CDR1 MNHEY and CDR2 SVGAGI come from the germline V gene. V was pared by 6 bases and J by 5 bases, with 4 bases of the junction left unmatched. The length of the CDR3 is 13 residues. CDR3 loop: CASRRTGGHEQYF. The CDR3 DNA follows: TGTGCCAGCAGAAGGACAGGGGGACACGAGCAGTACTTC.

The V call is TRBV7-8, the J call TRBJ2-5; TRBD2 matches 9 bases. Germline V lookup: CDR1 SGHVS, CDR2 FQNEAQ. The CDR3 covers 16 residues. V gave up 3 bases and J gave up 5 bases; unmatched junction bases: 10. CDR3 sequence (DNA): TGTGCCAGCAGCTTTGCGGGAGGGACCACCAGGGAGACCCAGTACTTC. Its protein is CASSFAGGTTRETQYF.

The chain employs TRBV7-9 and TRBJ1-4; D uncertain. CDR1 and CDR2 (germline): SEHNR, FQNEAQ (reference sequence). The CDR3 extends over 14 amino acids. Trimming shortened V by 7 bases and J by 8 bases, and 17 bases separated the two germline ends. The CDR3 loop is CASTVMDPGEKLFF. CDR3 DNA sequence: TGTGCCAGCACGGTGATGGATCCGGGAGAAAAACTGTTTTTT.

This clone was observed once. This chain links TRBV11-2 with TRBJ2-7, with a tentative D call TRBD2 (6 bases). The CDR3 extends over 14 amino acids. V lost 5 bases and J lost 2, with 13 bases in between. CDR1 is SGHAT and CDR2 is FQNNGV in the germline V gene. The CDR3 here is CASSLPGLAYEQYF. The CDR3 nucleotides read TGTGCCAGCAGCCTCCCGGGACTGGCCTACGAGCAGTACTTC.

The chain is built from TRBV5-1 and TRBJ2-1, with a tentative D call TRBD2 (6 bases). Per the germline V gene, CDR1 is SGHRS and CDR2 is YFSETQ. CDR3 length: 15 amino acids. V gave up 3 bases and J gave up 2 bases, with 12 bases separating them. The CDR3 loop reads CASSSYSGPYNEQFF. CDR3 sequence (DNA): TGCGCCAGCAGCTCTTATAGCGGCCCCTACAATGAGCAGTTCTTC.

The chain is built from TRBV5-1 and TRBJ2-7, with unresolved D. Trimming shortened V by 0 bases and J by 3 bases, and 10 bases separated the two germline ends. In germline, CDR1 is SGHRS, CDR2 YFSETQ. The CDR3 has 14 amino acids. CDR3: CASSLGLVGYEQYF. The CDR3 region has the DNA TGCGCCAGCAGCTTGGGGCTAGTTGGCTACGAGCAGTACTTC.

The chain uses TRBV5-5 and TRBJ1-2; D remains unclear. The CDR3 sequence is 16 residues long. V was clipped by 0 bases and J by 7 bases, with 19 bases between them. CDR1 is SGHKS and CDR2 is YYEKEE in the germline V gene (reference sequence). DNA for the CDR3: TGTGCCAGCAGCTTGGTCCCAGCCCTCCAGGCTGGTGGCTACACCTTC. Translated, it gives CASSLVPALQAGGYTF.

The J gene is TRBJ1-2, the V gene TRBV19; D possibly corresponds to TRBD1 (5 bases). Deletions cut 6 bases from V and 4 bases from J, with 12 bases between. The CDR3 contains 13 residues. Germline values: CDR1 LNHDA, CDR2 SQIVND (reference sequence). The CDR3 spells CASSPRTGYGYTF. The CDR3 DNA is TGTGCCAGTAGCCCCCGAACAGGCTATGGCTACACCTTC.

V gene TRBV28 combines with J gene TRBJ2-1; 14 bases map to TRBD2. The CDR3 length is 19 residues. Germline V gene lookup returns CDR1 MDHEN and CDR2 SYDVKM. V shed 5 bases, J shed 5 bases, and the junction held 14 bases outside the gene matches. DNA of the CDR3: TGTGCCAGCAGTCTAGACCCGGGACTAGCGGGAGAAGCGGACAATGAGCAGTTCTTC. It translates to CASSLDPGLAGEADNEQFF.

The CDR3 loop is CAISESQYEQYF. The DNA of the CDR3 is TGTGCCATCAGTGAGTCTCAGTACGAGCAGTACTTC. The chain links TRBV10-3 to TRBJ2-7; D gene uncertain. CDR1 is ENHRY, CDR2 SYGVKD, per germline. This CDR3 contains 12 residues. V shed 0 bases and J shed 4 bases, with 4 bases lying between them.

The rearrangement links TRBV29-1 to TRBJ2-3, with 7 bases matching TRBD2. This CDR3 has 14 residues. CDR1 is SQVTM, CDR2 ANQGSEA, per germline. V lost 5 bases, J lost 5 bases, and 10 bases stayed unmatched. The CDR3 sequence: CSVQRAGEGDTQYF. CDR3 DNA: TGCAGCGTTCAAAGGGCGGGAGAGGGAGATACGCAGTATTTT.

V usage is TRBV19 and J usage is TRBJ2-7, with D possibly matching TRBD1 (6 bases). The CDR3 extends over 15 amino acids. CDR1 and CDR2 (germline): LNHDA, SQIVND (reference sequence). V dropped 11 bases and J dropped 0 bases, with 20 bases sitting between them. The CDR3 sequence: CAPTRPGQSSYEQYF. CDR3 coding DNA: TGTGCCCCAACCCGACCCGGACAGAGCTCCTACGAGCAGTACTTC. The full variable domain, with the rest looked up from reference TRBV19 and TRBJ2-7, is DGGITQSPKYLFRKEGQNVTLSCEQNLNHDAMYWYRQDPGQGLRLIYYSQIVNDFQKGDIAEGYSVSREKKESFPLTVTSAQKNPTAFYLCAPTRPGQSSYEQYFGPGTRLTVT.

This chain connects TRBV7-8 to TRBJ2-7, with a tentative D call TRBD1 (6 bases). CDR1 and CDR2 (germline): SGHVS, FQNEAQ. V was clipped by 2 bases and J by 4 bases, with 15 bases between them. The CDR3 is 15 residues long. CDR3 bases: TGTGCCAGCAGCTTACGGGCAGGGGCTTCGTACGAGCAGTACTTC. This gives the protein CASSLRAGASYEQYF.

The rearrangement uses TRBV7-9 and TRBJ1-6; no reliable D call. The germline V gene encodes CDR1 SEHNR and CDR2 FQNEAQ (reference sequence). V gave up 1 base and J gave up 9 bases, with 13 bases separating them. This CDR3 is 15 amino acids long. CDR3 DNA: TGTGCCAGCAGCTTAGGGGCCGTCGATGTTTCACCCCTCCACTTT. Its protein is CASSLGAVDVSPLHF.

This clone was seen a handful of times. The chain joins TRBV28 to TRBJ2-3; D unclear. This CDR3 is built from 13 residues. V was clipped by 0 bases and J by 14 bases, with 15 bases between them. Germline V lookup: CDR1 MDHEN, CDR2 SYDVKM. In DNA, the CDR3 is TGTGCCAGCAGTTTATGGGGCTCAAACTCAGGGTATTTT. Translated, it gives CASSLWGSNSGYF.

The chain joins TRBV10-3 to TRBJ2-2; D is possibly TRBD2 (6 bases). V lost 10 bases, J lost 8 bases, and 26 bases lay in between. Looked up from germline, CDR1 is ENHRY and CDR2 is SYGVKD. The CDR3 length is 16 residues. The chain's CDR3 is CATCDAGNGVGGELFF. CDR3 coding DNA: TGTGCCACCTGTGATGCGGGGAACGGTGTTGGGGGGGAGCTGTTTTTT.

This clone was recorded once. The chain combines TRBV6-1 with TRBJ2-5, with no clear D. The CDR3 covers 11 residues. CDR1 MNHNS and CDR2 SASEGT come from the germline V gene. V was cut by 7 bases and J by 4 bases, with 7 bases left in between. As DNA, the CDR3 is TGTGCCAGCATCCTAGGAGAGACCCAGTACTTC. Protein product: CASILGETQYF.

This rearrangement joins TRBV6-1 to TRBJ2-2; D is perhaps TRBD2 (5 bases). V dropped 3 bases and J dropped 7 bases, with 18 bases sitting between them. Germline V CDR1 and CDR2: MNHNS, SASEGT. The CDR3 contains 16 residues. The CDR3 nucleotides are TGTGCCAGCAGTGATTTGAGTGGGAGAAGTGTCGGGGAGCTGTTTTTT. Encoded protein: CASSDLSGRSVGELFF.

The chain has TRBV11-1 and TRBJ2-1; the match to TRBD2 covers 16 bases. This CDR3 contains 16 residues. Germline lookup yields CDR1 SGHAT and CDR2 FQDESV (reference sequence). V shed 4 bases, J shed 10 bases, and the junction held 7 bases outside the gene matches. The CDR3 DNA reads TGTGCCAGCAGCTCCGGGACTAGCGGGAGGGCCGGGGAGCAGTTCTTC. Protein product: CASSSGTSGRAGEQFF.

V is TRBV27 and J is TRBJ1-2; D uncertain. V shed 8 bases and J shed 4 bases, with 20 bases lying between them. Germline CDR1 is MNHEY and CDR2 is SMNVEV (reference sequence). CDR3 size: 15 residues. For the CDR3, the DNA is TGTGCCAGCGGTGGTCTCCAGGTAGGCGCCTATGGCTACACCTTC. Its translation is CASGGLQVGAYGYTF.

The V and J genes are TRBV2 and TRBJ2-3; the match to TRBD2 covers 9 bases. CDR1 SNHLY and CDR2 FYNNEI come from the germline V gene. J was trimmed by 3 bases and V by 3 bases; bases with no gene match: 7. This CDR3 is 16 amino acids long. The CDR3 reads CASSDLAGVGTDTQYF. CDR3 nucleotides: TGTGCCAGCAGTGACTTAGCGGGAGTTGGAACAGATACGCAGTATTTT.

This clone was counted once. The chain carries TRBV5-1 and TRBJ1-2; 8 nucleotides line up with TRBD1. The V gene's germline CDR1 is SGHRS and CDR2 YFSETQ. V trimming: 5 bases; J trimming: 5 bases; junction bases outside the gene matches: 5. CDR3 size: 13 residues. This CDR3 is CASSDNRGYGYTF. The DNA of the CDR3 is TGCGCCAGCAGTGATAACAGGGGGTATGGCTACACCTTC.

This chain joins TRBV6-5 and TRBJ2-7, with TRBD2 identical over 9 bases. The CDR3 has 13 amino acids. The germline gives CDR1 MNHEY, CDR2 SVGAGI. J was trimmed by 4 bases and V by 6 bases; bases with no gene match: 4. In DNA form, the CDR3 reads TGTGCCAGCAGAGCGGGAGGACCTTACGAGCAGTACTTC. Its protein product is CASRAGGPYEQYF.

This rearrangement joins TRBV15 to TRBJ2-7, with 8 positions matching TRBD1. The CDR3 totals 15 residues. J gave up 1 base and V 6 bases, and 8 bases lay outside the gene matches. Germline V gives CDR1 LNHNV, CDR2 YYDKDF (reference sequence). CDR3 amino acids: CATRDRAASSYEQYF. For the CDR3, the DNA is TGTGCCACCAGGGACAGGGCTGCATCTTCCTACGAGCAGTACTTC.

The chain is built from TRBV19 and TRBJ2-1; D may be TRBD1 (6 bases). CDR1 is LNHDA, CDR2 SQIVND, per germline (reference sequence). V shed 3 bases and J shed 5 bases, with 17 bases lying between them. This CDR3 is 16 amino acids long. CDR3 sequence reads: CASSMARSRGNNEQFF. CDR3 DNA: TGTGCCAGTAGTATGGCCCGATCTAGGGGGAACAATGAGCAGTTCTTC. Looking up the rest from reference TRBV19 and TRBJ2-1 gives the full variable domain: DGGITQSPKYLFRKEGQNVTLSCEQNLNHDAMYWYRQDPGQGLRLIYYSQIVNDFQKGDIAEGYSVSREKKESFPLTVTSAQKNPTAFYLCASSMARSRGNNEQFFGPGTRLTVL.

This clone was picked up a small number of times. Other DNA sequences in the same sample also yield this CDR3. V gene TRBV7-9 combines with J gene TRBJ2-1, with D tentatively TRBD2 (5 bases). Germline loops: CDR1 SEHNR, CDR2 FQNEAQ (reference sequence). V was pared by 2 bases and J by 0 bases, with 11 bases between. The CDR3 extends over 16 amino acids. The CDR3 DNA reads as TGTGCCAGCAGCTTAAGCCTAGCCGGCTCCTACAATGAGCAGTTCTTC. It codes for CASSLSLAGSYNEQFF.

The chain employs TRBV18 and TRBJ2-1, with D tentatively TRBD2 (6 bases). The CDR3 is 12 residues long. Germline V gene lookup returns CDR1 KGHSH and CDR2 LQKENI. Trimming pared 4 bases from V and 7 bases from J, leaving 8 bases between. The CDR3 DNA follows: TGTGCCAGCTCACAGGCGGGAAATGAGCAGTTCTTC. It specifies CASSQAGNEQFF.

The chain joins TRBV5-6 to TRBJ2-2, with TRBD1 matching over 10 bases. Unmatched junction bases numbered 6, after V lost 1 base and J lost 0 bases. The CDR3 covers 18 residues. Germline V gives CDR1 SGHDT, CDR2 YYEEEE. CDR3 nucleotides: TGTGCCAGCAGCTTGTGGTTTGGACAGGGGGCGAACACCGGGGAGCTGTTTTTT. This sequence encodes CASSLWFGQGANTGELFF.